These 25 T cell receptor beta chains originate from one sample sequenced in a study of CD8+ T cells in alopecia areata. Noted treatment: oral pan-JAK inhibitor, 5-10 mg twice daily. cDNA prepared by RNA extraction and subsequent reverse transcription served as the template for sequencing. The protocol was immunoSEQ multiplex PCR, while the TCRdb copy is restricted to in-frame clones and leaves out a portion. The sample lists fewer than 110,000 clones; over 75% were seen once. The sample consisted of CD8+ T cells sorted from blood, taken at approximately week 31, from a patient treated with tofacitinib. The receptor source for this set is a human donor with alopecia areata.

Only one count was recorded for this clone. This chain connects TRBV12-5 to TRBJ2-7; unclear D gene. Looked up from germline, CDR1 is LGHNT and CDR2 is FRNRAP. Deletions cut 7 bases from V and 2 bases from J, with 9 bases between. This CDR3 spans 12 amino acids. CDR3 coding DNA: TGTGCTAGTGCGTTAGGCGCCTACGAGCAGTACTTC. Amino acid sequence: CASALGAYEQYF. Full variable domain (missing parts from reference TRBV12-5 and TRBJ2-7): DARVTQTPRHKVTEMGQEVTMRCQPILGHNTVFWYRQTMMQGLELLAYFRNRAPLDDSGMPKDRFSAEMPDATLATLKIQPSEPRDSAVYFCASALGAYEQYFGPGTRLTVT.

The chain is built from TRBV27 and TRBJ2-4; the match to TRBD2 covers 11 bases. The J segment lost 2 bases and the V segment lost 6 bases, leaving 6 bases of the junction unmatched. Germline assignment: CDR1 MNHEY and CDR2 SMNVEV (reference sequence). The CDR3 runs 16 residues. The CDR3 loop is CASSPTSGGTKNIQYF. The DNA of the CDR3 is TGTGCCAGCAGCCCTACTAGCGGGGGCACCAAAAACATTCAGTACTTC.

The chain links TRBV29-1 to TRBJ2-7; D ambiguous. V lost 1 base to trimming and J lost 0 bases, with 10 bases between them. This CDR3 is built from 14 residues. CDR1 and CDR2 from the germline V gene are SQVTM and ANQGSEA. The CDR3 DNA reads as TGCAGCGTTGAAGGCGGCCGCGGCTCCTACGAGCAGTACTTC. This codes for CSVEGGRGSYEQYF.

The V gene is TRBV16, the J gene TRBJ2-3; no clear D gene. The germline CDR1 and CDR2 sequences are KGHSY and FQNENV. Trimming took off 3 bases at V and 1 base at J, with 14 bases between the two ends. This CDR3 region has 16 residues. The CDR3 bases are TGTGCCAGCAGCCATCCCCTAAGGCAGGGCACAGATACGCAGTATTTT. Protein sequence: CASSHPLRQGTDTQYF.

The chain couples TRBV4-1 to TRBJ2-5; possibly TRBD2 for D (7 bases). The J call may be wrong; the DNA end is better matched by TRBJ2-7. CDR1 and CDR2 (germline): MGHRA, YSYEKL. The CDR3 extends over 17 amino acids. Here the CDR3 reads CASSQEIGGRYDYEQYF. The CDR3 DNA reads TGCGCCAGCAGCCAAGAAATCGGGGGGCGTTATGACTACGAGCAGTACTTC.

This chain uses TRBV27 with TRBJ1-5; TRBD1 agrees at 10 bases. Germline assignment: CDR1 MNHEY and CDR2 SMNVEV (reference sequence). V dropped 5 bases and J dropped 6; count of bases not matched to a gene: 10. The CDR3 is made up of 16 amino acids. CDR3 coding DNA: TGTGCCAGCAGTCCCCCGGGACAGGGGAAGGGTCAGCCCCAGCATTTT. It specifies CASSPPGQGKGQPQHF.

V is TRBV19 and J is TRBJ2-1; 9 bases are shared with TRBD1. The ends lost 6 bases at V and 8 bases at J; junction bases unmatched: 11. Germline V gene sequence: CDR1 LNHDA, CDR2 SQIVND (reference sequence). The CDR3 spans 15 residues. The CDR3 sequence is CASSGDREGIDEQFF. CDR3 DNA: TGTGCCAGTAGCGGGGACAGGGAGGGTATCGATGAGCAGTTCTTC.

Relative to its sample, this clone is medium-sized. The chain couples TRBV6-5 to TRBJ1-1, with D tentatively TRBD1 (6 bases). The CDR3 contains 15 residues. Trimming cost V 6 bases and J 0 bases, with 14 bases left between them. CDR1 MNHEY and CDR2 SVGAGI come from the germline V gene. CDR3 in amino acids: CASRQKGGMNTEAFF. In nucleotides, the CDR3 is TGTGCCAGCAGACAAAAGGGGGGAATGAACACTGAAGCTTTCTTT.

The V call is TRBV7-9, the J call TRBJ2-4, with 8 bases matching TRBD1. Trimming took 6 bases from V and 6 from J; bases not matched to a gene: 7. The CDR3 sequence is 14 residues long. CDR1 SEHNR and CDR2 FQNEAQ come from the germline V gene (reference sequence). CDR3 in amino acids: CASSTDRGGNIQYF. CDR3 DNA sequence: TGTGCCAGCAGTACTGACAGGGGAGGAAACATTCAGTACTTC. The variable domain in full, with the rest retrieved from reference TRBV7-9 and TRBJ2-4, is DTGVSQNPRHKITKRGQNVTFRCDPISEHNRLYWYRQTLGQGPEFLTYFQNEAQLEKSRLLSDRFSAERPKGSFSTLEIQRTEQGDSAMYLCASSTDRGGNIQYFGAGTRLSVL.

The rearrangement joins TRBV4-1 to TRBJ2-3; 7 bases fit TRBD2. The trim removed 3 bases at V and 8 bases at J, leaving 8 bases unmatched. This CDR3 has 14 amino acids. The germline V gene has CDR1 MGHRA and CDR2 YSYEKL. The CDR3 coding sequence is TGCGCCAGCAGCCACGCGGGAGAGACTGCTACGCAGTATTTT. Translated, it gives CASSHAGETATQYF.

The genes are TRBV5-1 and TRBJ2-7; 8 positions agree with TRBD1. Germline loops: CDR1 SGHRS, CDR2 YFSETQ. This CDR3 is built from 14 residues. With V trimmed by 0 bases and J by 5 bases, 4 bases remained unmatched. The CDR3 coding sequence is TGCGCCAGCAGCTTGGGGACAGGGATGGACGAGCAGTACTTC. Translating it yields CASSLGTGMDEQYF.

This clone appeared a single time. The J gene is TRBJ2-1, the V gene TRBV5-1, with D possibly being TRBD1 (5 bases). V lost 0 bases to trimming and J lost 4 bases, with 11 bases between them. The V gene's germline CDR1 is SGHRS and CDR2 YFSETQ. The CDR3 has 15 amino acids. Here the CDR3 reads CASSLEVTGYNEQFF. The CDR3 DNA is TGCGCCAGCAGCTTGGAGGTAACAGGTTACAATGAGCAGTTCTTC.

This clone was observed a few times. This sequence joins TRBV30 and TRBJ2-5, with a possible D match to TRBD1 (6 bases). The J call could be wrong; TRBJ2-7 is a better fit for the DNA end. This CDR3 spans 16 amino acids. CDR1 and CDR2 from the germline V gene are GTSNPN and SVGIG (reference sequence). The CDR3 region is CAWSGDPDSWVYEQYF. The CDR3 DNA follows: TGTGCCTGGAGTGGGGACCCGGACAGCTGGGTATACGAGCAGTACTTC.

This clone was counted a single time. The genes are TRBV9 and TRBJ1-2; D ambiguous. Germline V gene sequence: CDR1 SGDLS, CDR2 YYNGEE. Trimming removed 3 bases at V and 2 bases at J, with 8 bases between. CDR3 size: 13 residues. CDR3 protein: CASSADTNYGYTF. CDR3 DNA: TGTGCCAGCAGCGCCGACACCAACTATGGCTACACCTTC.

The CDR3 protein is CASTGTYDNEQFF. The CDR3 nucleotides read TGTGCCAGCACCGGGACTTACGACAATGAGCAGTTCTTC. The chain uses TRBV7-9 and TRBJ2-1; D may be TRBD2 (6 bases). V lost 7 bases, J lost 5 bases, and 12 bases lay in between. This CDR3 region has 13 residues. Germline loops: CDR1 SEHNR, CDR2 FQNEAQ (reference sequence).

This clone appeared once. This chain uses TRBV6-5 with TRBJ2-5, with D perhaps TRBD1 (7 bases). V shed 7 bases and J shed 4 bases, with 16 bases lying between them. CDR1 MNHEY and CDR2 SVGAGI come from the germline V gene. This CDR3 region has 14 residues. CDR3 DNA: TGTGCCAGCAATGGAGGGGGCGGAGGAGAGACCCAGTACTTC. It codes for CASNGGGGGETQYF.

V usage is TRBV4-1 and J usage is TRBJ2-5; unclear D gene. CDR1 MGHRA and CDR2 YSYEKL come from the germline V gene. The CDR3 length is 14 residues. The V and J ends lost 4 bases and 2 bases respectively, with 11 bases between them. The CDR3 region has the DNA TGCGCCAGCAGCCTTCATTCCCGACAAGAGACCCAGTACTTC. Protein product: CASSLHSRQETQYF.

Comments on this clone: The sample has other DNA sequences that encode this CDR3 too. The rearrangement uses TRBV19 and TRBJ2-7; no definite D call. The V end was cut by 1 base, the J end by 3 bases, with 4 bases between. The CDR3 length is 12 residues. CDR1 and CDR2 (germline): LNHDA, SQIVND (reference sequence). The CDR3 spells CASSIGGYEQYF. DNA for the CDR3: TGTGCCAGTAGTATAGGTGGCTACGAGCAGTACTTC.

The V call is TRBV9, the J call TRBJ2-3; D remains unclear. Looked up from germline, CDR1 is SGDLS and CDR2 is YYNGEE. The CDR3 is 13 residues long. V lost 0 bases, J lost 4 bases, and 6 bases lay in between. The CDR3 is CASSVGAPDTQYF. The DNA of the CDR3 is TGTGCCAGCAGCGTAGGCGCCCCAGATACGCAGTATTTT.

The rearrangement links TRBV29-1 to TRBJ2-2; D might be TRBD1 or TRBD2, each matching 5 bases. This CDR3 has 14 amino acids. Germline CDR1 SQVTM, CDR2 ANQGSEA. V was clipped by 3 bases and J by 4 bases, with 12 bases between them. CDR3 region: CSVERGSGTGELFF. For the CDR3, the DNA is TGCAGCGTTGAGAGGGGCTCGGGCACCGGGGAGCTGTTTTTT.

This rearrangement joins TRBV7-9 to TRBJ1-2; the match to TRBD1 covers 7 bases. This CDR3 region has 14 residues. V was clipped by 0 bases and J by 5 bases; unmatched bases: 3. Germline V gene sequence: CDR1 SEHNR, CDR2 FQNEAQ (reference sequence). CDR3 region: CASSLAGTDYGYTF. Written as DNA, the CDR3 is TGTGCCAGCAGCTTAGCCGGGACAGATTATGGCTACACCTTC.

As DNA, the CDR3 is TGCGCCAGCAGCTTCAGGCAGGCCTACGAGCAGTACTTC. This encodes CASSFRQAYEQYF. This chain joins TRBV5-1 and TRBJ2-7; D is unclear. The CDR3 has 13 amino acids. Trimming pared 2 bases from V and 2 bases from J, leaving 8 bases between. CDR1 SGHRS and CDR2 YFSETQ come from the germline V gene. The whole variable domain, remainder taken from reference TRBV5-1 and TRBJ2-7, is KAGVTQTPRYLIKTRGQQVTLSCSPISGHRSVSWYQQTPGQGLQFLFEYFSETQRNKGNFPGRFSGRQFSNSRSEMNVSTLELGDSALYLCASSFRQAYEQYFGPGTRLTVT.

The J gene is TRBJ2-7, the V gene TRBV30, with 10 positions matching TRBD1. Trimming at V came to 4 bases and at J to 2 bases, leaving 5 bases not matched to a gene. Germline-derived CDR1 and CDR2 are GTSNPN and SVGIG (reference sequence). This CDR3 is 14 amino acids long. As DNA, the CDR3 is TGTGCCTGGACCCCCGGGACAGGGGCCTACGAGCAGTACTTC. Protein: CAWTPGTGAYEQYF.

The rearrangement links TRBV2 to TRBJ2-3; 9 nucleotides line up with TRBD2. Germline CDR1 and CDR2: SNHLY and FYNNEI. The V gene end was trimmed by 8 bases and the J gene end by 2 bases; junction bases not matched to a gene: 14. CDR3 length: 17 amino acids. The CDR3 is CASPCGPLAGNTDTQYF. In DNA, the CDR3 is TGTGCCAGCCCCTGTGGCCCGCTAGCGGGGAACACAGATACGCAGTATTTT. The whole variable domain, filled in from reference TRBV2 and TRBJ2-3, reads EPEVTQTPSHQVTQMGQEVILRCVPISNHLYFYWYRQILGQKVEFLVSFYNNEISEKSEIFDDQFSVERPDGSNFTLKIRSTKLEDSAMYFCASPCGPLAGNTDTQYFGPGTRLTVL.

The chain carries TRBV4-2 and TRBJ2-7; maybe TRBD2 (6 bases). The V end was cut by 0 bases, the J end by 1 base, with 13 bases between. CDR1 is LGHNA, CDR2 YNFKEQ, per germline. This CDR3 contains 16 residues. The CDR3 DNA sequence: TGTGCCAGCAGCCAAGATCCGGGGGTCTTTTCCTACGAGCAGTACTTC. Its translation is CASSQDPGVFSYEQYF.